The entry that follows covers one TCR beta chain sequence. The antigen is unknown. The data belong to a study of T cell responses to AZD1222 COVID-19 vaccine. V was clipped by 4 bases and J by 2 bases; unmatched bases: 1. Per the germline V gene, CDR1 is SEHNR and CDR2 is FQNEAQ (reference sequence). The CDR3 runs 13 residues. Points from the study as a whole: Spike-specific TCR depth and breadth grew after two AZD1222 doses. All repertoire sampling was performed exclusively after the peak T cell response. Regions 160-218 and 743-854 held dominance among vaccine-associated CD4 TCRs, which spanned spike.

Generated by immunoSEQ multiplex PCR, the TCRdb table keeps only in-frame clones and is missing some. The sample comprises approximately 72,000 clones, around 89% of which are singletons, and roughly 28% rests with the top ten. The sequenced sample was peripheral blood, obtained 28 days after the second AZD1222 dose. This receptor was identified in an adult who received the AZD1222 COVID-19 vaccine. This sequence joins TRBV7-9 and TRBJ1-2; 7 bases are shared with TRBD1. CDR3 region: CASSSTGNYGYTF. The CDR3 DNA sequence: TGTGCCAGCAGCTCGACAGGGAACTATGGCTACACCTTC.